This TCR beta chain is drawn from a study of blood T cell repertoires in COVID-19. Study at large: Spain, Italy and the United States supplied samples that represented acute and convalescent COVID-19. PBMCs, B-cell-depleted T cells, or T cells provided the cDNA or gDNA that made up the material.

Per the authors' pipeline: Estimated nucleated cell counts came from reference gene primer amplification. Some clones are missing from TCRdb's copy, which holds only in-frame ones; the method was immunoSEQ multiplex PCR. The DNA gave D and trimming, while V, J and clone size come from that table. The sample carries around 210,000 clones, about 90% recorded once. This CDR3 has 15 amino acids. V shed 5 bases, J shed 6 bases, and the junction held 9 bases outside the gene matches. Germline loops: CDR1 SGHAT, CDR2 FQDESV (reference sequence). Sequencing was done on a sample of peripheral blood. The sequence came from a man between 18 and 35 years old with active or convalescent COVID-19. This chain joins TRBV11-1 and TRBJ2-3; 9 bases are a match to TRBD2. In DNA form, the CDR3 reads TGTGCCAGCAGCCCGGGACTAGCAGACATGGATACGCAGTATTTT. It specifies CASSPGLADMDTQYF. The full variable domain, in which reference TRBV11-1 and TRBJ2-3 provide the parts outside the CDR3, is EAEVAQSPRYKITEKSQAVAFWCDPISGHATLYWYRQILGQGPELLVQFQDESVVDDSQLPKDRFSAERLKGVDSTLKIQPAELGDSAMYLCASSPGLADMDTQYFGPGTRLTVL.